The 19 T cell receptor beta chains reported below all come from one sample, sequenced in a study of T cells in Graves' hyperthyroidism and ophthalmopathy. TCR beta CDR3 region amplification was performed from RNA transcripts. The HTBI primer set served for first-round RT-PCR of the TCR CDR3. TCRdb reprocessed the multiplex PCR reads with MiXCR, giving one entry per CDR3 protein. This table has 340,000 or so distinct CDR3 sequences, around a sixth appearing once. Sequencing input: blood. The receptors were gathered from a man aged 30 to 45 with Graves' hyperthyroidism.

In its sample, this clonotype was seen a few times. This chain joins TRBV25-1 and TRBJ1-1; D is undetermined. Germline CDR1 MGHDK, CDR2 SYGVNS. CDR3 size: 14 residues. The V gene lost 1 base and the J gene lost 5 bases, with 11 bases spanning the gap. CDR3 sequence reads: CASSEWAGETEAFF. In nucleotides, the CDR3 is TGTGCCAGCAGTGAATGGGCGGGCGAGACTGAAGCTTTCTTT.

This clonotype was counted at least ten times. The rearrangement links TRBV5-1 to TRBJ2-2; D unclear. Deletions cut 4 bases from V and 5 bases from J, with 9 bases between. CDR1 is SGHRS, CDR2 YFSETQ, per germline. The CDR3 runs to 13 residues. The DNA for the CDR3 is TGCGCCAGCAGCCAGGAGATTACCGGGGAGCTGTTTTTT. It yields the protein CASSQEITGELFF.

V is TRBV29-1 and J is TRBJ2-1, with TRBD2 as a possible D gene (6 bases). Per the germline V gene, CDR1 is SQVTM and CDR2 is ANQGSEA. The CDR3 has 14 amino acids. The V gene lost 4 bases and the J gene lost 3 bases, with 13 bases spanning the gap. The chain's CDR3 is CSVGSGASYNEQFF. DNA of the CDR3: TGCAGCGTTGGGTCGGGAGCGAGCTACAATGAGCAGTTCTTC.

The sample holds a few counts of this clonotype. The genes are TRBV2 and TRBJ1-5; no clear D. Between the trimmed V and J ends, which lost 4 bases and 4 bases, there was a span of 14 bases. Germline values: CDR1 SNHLY, CDR2 FYNNEI. This CDR3 comprises 15 residues. CDR3 in DNA: TGTGCCAGCAGTGTCCCAGCCCGAGGGAATCAGCCCCAGCATTTT. Translated: CASSVPARGNQPQHF.

Many counts were recorded for this clonotype. The rearrangement joins TRBV5-6 to TRBJ2-3; perhaps TRBD1 as D (7 bases). The CDR3 sequence is 18 residues long. The V end lost 4 bases, the J end lost 4 bases, and 25 bases lay between the germline ends. Per the germline V gene, CDR1 is SGHDT and CDR2 is YYEEEE. The CDR3 DNA reads TGTGCCAGCAGCAGGAACAGGGGATTCTCGGTAGCGGCAGATACGCAGTATTTT. Its translation: CASSRNRGFSVAADTQYF.

V and J are TRBV9 and TRBJ2-3; D tentatively fits TRBD1 or TRBD2 (5 bases each). V lost 4 bases and J lost 4, with 13 bases in between. Germline CDR1 is SGDLS and CDR2 is YYNGEE. The CDR3 covers 14 residues. The CDR3 loop reads CASSPRGAADTQYF. The CDR3, as DNA: TGTGCCAGCAGCCCTCGAGGGGCAGCAGATACGCAGTATTTT.

This clonotype was detected only a few times. The chain recombines TRBV28 with TRBJ1-2; 8 nucleotides agree with TRBD1. Unmatched junction bases numbered 13, after V lost 5 bases and J lost 8 bases. Germline values: CDR1 MDHEN, CDR2 SYDVKM. CDR3 length: 15 residues. For the CDR3, the DNA is TGTGCCAGCAGTCCCCTCAAATCGGACAGGGTGGGCTACACCTTC. Translating gives CASSPLKSDRVGYTF.

The chain carries TRBV18 and TRBJ1-2; perhaps TRBD1 as D (6 bases). Trimming removed 4 bases at V and 7 bases at J, with 13 bases between. Per the germline V gene, CDR1 is KGHSH and CDR2 is LQKENI. CDR3 length equals 13 residues. The DNA for the CDR3 is TGTGCCAGCTCACTTCAGGGGTCCATTGGCTACACCTTC. Translating it yields CASSLQGSIGYTF.

As regards this clonotype: A read error may account for a junction end that differs from germline. The rearrangement uses TRBV28 and TRBJ2-3, with 9 bases lining up with TRBD2. CDR3 length equals 15 residues. Germline CDR1 and CDR2: MDHEN and SYDVKM. The CDR3 protein is CASSLDVAGADTQCF. DNA of the CDR3: TGTGCCAGCAGTTTAGATGTAGCGGGAGCTGATACGCAGTGTTTT.

This chain joins TRBV6-1 and TRBJ1-5; no firm D call. The CDR3 is 13 residues long. Deletions cut 4 bases from V and 1 base from J, with 5 bases between. Germline CDR1 reads MNHNS; CDR2 reads SASEGT. CDR3 nucleotides: TGTGCCAGCAGTGGTTACAGCAATCAGCCCCAGCATTTT. This codes for CASSGYSNQPQHF.

This clonotype has a handful of counts. The rearrangement joins TRBV4-1 to TRBJ2-3; D is unresolved. CDR1 is MGHRA and CDR2 is YSYEKL in the germline V gene. The CDR3 loop spans 13 amino acids. Deletions cut 1 base from V and 4 bases from J, with 6 bases between. The CDR3 coding sequence is TGCGCCAGCAGCCAAGGGACGGCAGATACGCAGTATTTT. It codes for CASSQGTADTQYF.

V and J are TRBV6-4 and TRBJ1-1; 7 bases match TRBD1. The CDR3 sequence is 14 residues long. CDR1 and CDR2 from the germline V gene are MRHNA and SNTAGT. With V trimmed by 8 bases and J by 6 bases, 12 bases remained unmatched. The chain's CDR3 is CASLRDRAAPEAFF. CDR3 DNA: TGTGCCAGCCTAAGAGACAGGGCCGCACCTGAAGCTTTCTTT.

This clonotype has only one observation. The chain uses TRBV29-1 and TRBJ2-7; possibly TRBD1 for D (5 bases). The CDR3 sequence is 13 residues long. The V end was cut by 1 base, the J end by 5 bases, with 12 bases between. From germline, CDR1 is SQVTM and CDR2 ANQGSEA. CDR3 coding DNA: TGCAGCGTTGAAGGCGGAGACAGCAACGAGCAGTACTTC. It specifies CSVEGGDSNEQYF.

This clonotype was seen at least ten times. The genes are TRBV12-3 or TRBV12-4 and TRBJ1-2; 8 nucleotides match TRBD1. V shed 6 bases, J shed 4 bases, and the junction held 4 bases outside the gene matches. CDR3 size: 13 residues. The CDR3 region is CASSLGTGYGYTF. The CDR3, as DNA: TGTGCCAGCAGCCTAGGGACAGGCTATGGCTACACCTTC.

This clonotype was seen ten or more times. The chain carries TRBV13 and TRBJ2-1; D not certain. The CDR3 has 14 amino acids. Germline V gives CDR1 PRHDT, CDR2 FYEKMQ (reference sequence). V shed 5 bases and J shed 9 bases, with 17 bases lying between them. In DNA form, the CDR3 reads TGTGCCAGCAGCCTCGACCCGCCAGGTAGTGAGCAGTTCTTC. Translation gives CASSLDPPGSEQFF.

This chain uses TRBV12-3 or TRBV12-4 with TRBJ2-7; 10 bases match TRBD1. The CDR3 has 14 amino acids. V was pared by 8 bases and J by 4 bases, with 8 bases of the junction left unmatched. The CDR3 loop is CASQPTGGIYEQYF. The CDR3 nucleotides read TGTGCCAGCCAACCGACAGGGGGCATATACGAGCAGTACTTC.

V and J are TRBV28 and TRBJ2-7, with D possibly being TRBD2 (5 bases). Germline CDR1 MDHEN, CDR2 SYDVKM. The V end was cut by 7 bases, the J end by 3 bases, with 16 bases between. This CDR3 comprises 14 residues. The CDR3 DNA follows: TGTGCCAGCACCCCACTGGGAGCTTACTACGAGCAGTACTTC. This sequence encodes CASTPLGAYYEQYF.

This clonotype occurred many times. The chain recombines TRBV28 with TRBJ2-7; possibly TRBD2 for D (5 bases). Germline V gives CDR1 MDHEN, CDR2 SYDVKM. V lost 3 bases to trimming and J lost 3 bases, with 12 bases between them. The CDR3 spans 14 residues. The CDR3 bases are TGTGCCAGCAGTTTGGGAGAGATCCGCTACGAGCAGTACTTC. Translating it yields CASSLGEIRYEQYF.

A few counts support this clonotype. The chain combines TRBV5-1 with TRBJ1-1; weak D call: TRBD1 (6 bases). V gave up 10 bases and J gave up 1 base, with 11 bases separating them. CDR1 and CDR2 from the germline V gene are SGHRS and YFSETQ. This CDR3 contains 12 residues. The CDR3 sequence is CASRGGNTEAFF. The DNA of the CDR3 is TGCGCCTCGAGGGGGGGGAACACTGAAGCTTTCTTT.